This T cell receptor beta chain was captured in a study of cytomegalovirus exposure and HLA in healthy donors. Study conclusions and caveats: The availability of immune exposure information extended only to CMV serostatus.

Comment on this clone: Its matching antigen is unknown.

PCR amplification relied on 60 Vbeta primers (plus 13 Jbeta primers). Generated by immunoSEQ multiplex PCR, the TCRdb table keeps only in-frame clones and is missing some. Among about 130,000 clones, around nine tenths were seen once, and the ten largest hold 4% to 6.5%. The CDR3 has 13 amino acids. The germline gives CDR1 MNHNY, CDR2 SVGAGI (reference sequence). Germline trimming cut 2 bases from V and 6 bases from J; bases unmatched to any gene: 4. This sequence joins TRBV6-6 and TRBJ2-7, with 7 bases that match TRBD1. Sequencing was done on a sample of PBMCs. The source of this sequence is a young woman in good health and CMV-seronegative. CDR3 residues: CASSYDRVGEQYF. As DNA, the CDR3 is TGTGCCAGCAGTTACGACAGGGTGGGCGAGCAGTACTTC.